The 15 T cell receptor beta chains given below trace back to one sample, sequenced in a study of early T cells in non-severe SARS-CoV-2 infection. Using its own MiXCR run on the 5' RACE reads, TCRdb lists one record per CDR3 protein. The profile shows approximately 57,000 distinct CDR3 sequences, 12% of them singletons. The sequenced sample consisted of whole blood. Receptors were obtained from an adult who was a healthcare worker with PCR-confirmed SARS-CoV-2 infection or an uninfected control (not recorded which).

This clonotype was detected ten times or more. The CDR3, as DNA: TGCGCCAGCAGCCAAGCGGCAAGCCCCACAGATACGCAGTATTTT. Its translation: CASSQAASPTDTQYF. V is TRBV4-3 and J is TRBJ2-3; unclear D gene. Trimming pared 1 base from V and 2 bases from J, leaving 10 bases between. In germline, CDR1 is LGHNA, CDR2 YSLEER. This CDR3 region has 15 residues.

The V gene is TRBV7-2, the J gene TRBJ2-1, with D unclear. Germline values: CDR1 SGHTA, CDR2 FQGNSA. V lost 1 base, J lost 9 bases, and 10 bases lay in between. The CDR3 extends over 13 amino acids. CDR3 loop: CASSLDGMGEQFF. CDR3 DNA sequence: TGTGCCAGCAGCTTAGACGGTATGGGTGAGCAGTTCTTC.

This clonotype showed up many times. The CDR3 reads CASSLKSGQTAYEQYF. The CDR3 DNA sequence: TGCGCCAGCAGCTTGAAATCGGGACAGACCGCCTACGAGCAGTACTTC. The gene calls are TRBV5-1 and TRBJ2-7, with 7 bases identical to TRBD1. The ends lost 1 base at V and 2 bases at J; junction bases unmatched: 9. The CDR3 is made up of 16 amino acids. Germline V lookup: CDR1 SGHRS, CDR2 YFSETQ.

This clonotype was seen many times. The rearrangement uses TRBV18 and TRBJ1-1; weak D call: TRBD1 (5 bases). V dropped 1 base and J dropped 4 bases, with 13 bases sitting between them. The CDR3 loop spans 15 amino acids. Germline V gene data show CDR1 as KGHSH and CDR2 as LQKENI. For the CDR3, the DNA is TGTGCCAGCTCACCACTAAACGGGGGAGTCACTGAAGCTTTCTTT. Its protein is CASSPLNGGVTEAFF.

V usage is TRBV7-2 and J usage is TRBJ2-1; 9 nucleotides line up with TRBD2. After removal of 3 bases from V and 15 bases from J, the junction contained 9 bases not matched to a gene. The germline V gene has CDR1 SGHTA and CDR2 FQGNSA. The CDR3 runs 13 residues. CDR3 amino acids: CASSFHGTSIPFF. CDR3 nucleotides: TGTGCCAGCAGCTTCCACGGGACTAGCATCCCGTTCTTC.

The chain joins TRBV20-1 to TRBJ2-7, with 8 bases that match TRBD2. The germline CDR1 and CDR2 sequences are DFQATT and SNEGSKA (reference sequence). The junction had 8 bases not matched to a gene; V was cut back by 5 bases and J by 2 bases. The CDR3 spans 14 residues. The CDR3 nucleotides read TGCAGTGCTCAGCCGGGACTAGGGACCTACGAGCAGTACTTC. Translation gives CSAQPGLGTYEQYF.

The rearrangement links TRBV29-1 to TRBJ1-1; no firm D call. The ends were cut back, 7 bases at V and 4 bases at J, with 13 bases in the middle. CDR1 and CDR2 from the germline V gene are SQVTM and ANQGSEA. The CDR3 runs 12 residues. The CDR3 region is CSADSAATEAFF. Here the CDR3 DNA reads TGCAGCGCAGACTCGGCGGCCACTGAAGCTTTCTTT.

V is TRBV20-1 and J is TRBJ2-3, with D uncertain. V lost 5 bases to trimming and J lost 2 bases, with 20 bases between them. Germline V gene data show CDR1 as DFQATT and CDR2 as SNEGSKA (reference sequence). The CDR3 contains 16 residues. The CDR3 protein is CSAGSLTRYDTDTQYF. DNA for the CDR3: TGCAGTGCTGGTTCCCTAACGCGATACGACACAGATACGCAGTATTTT.

This clonotype was counted between two and nine times. The chain combines TRBV10-3 with TRBJ2-5, with D perhaps TRBD2 (7 bases). Trimming shortened V by 9 bases and J by 3 bases, and 17 bases separated the two germline ends. The V gene's germline CDR1 is ENHRY and CDR2 SYGVKD. This CDR3 is built from 14 residues. This CDR3 is CAIKLRGGEETQYF. CDR3 bases: TGTGCCATAAAATTGAGGGGGGGAGAAGAGACCCAGTACTTC.

This clonotype was counted many times. The V call is TRBV7-2, the J call TRBJ2-7, with a weak D call TRBD1 (5 bases). Trimming pared 3 bases from V and 0 bases from J, leaving 9 bases between. Germline V gene lookup returns CDR1 SGHTA and CDR2 FQGNSA. This CDR3 has 14 amino acids. The CDR3 spells CASSLSQGSYEQYF. The CDR3 nucleotides read TGTGCCAGCAGCTTGAGCCAGGGCTCCTACGAGCAGTACTTC.

This chain links TRBV13 with TRBJ2-3, with 7 bases matching TRBD1. The junction had 5 bases not matched to a gene; V was cut back by 5 bases and J by 0 bases. CDR3 length: 15 residues. The V gene's germline CDR1 is PRHDT and CDR2 FYEKMQ (reference sequence). For the CDR3, the DNA is TGTGCCAGCAGCCGTAGACAGGGCAGCACAGATACGCAGTATTTT. Translated, it gives CASSRRQGSTDTQYF.

This clonotype has a count of ten or more. The rearrangement uses TRBV5-1 and TRBJ1-1; the D is unclear. Germline lookup yields CDR1 SGHRS and CDR2 YFSETQ. The V gene lost 3 bases and the J gene lost 6 bases, with 15 bases spanning the gap. CDR3 length equals 14 residues. The CDR3 coding sequence is TGCGCCAGCAGCTGGAGGACCGCGCAGTCTGAAGCTTTCTTT. As protein: CASSWRTAQSEAFF. The full variable domain, in which reference TRBV5-1 and TRBJ1-1 provide the parts outside the CDR3, is KAGVTQTPRYLIKTRGQQVTLSCSPISGHRSVSWYQQTPGQGLQFLFEYFSETQRNKGNFPGRFSGRQFSNSRSEMNVSTLELGDSALYLCASSWRTAQSEAFFGQGTRLTVV.

This clonotype has at least ten counts. The chain couples TRBV27 to TRBJ1-1; TRBD1 is a possible D gene (5 bases). This CDR3 comprises 13 residues. Germline values: CDR1 MNHEY, CDR2 SMNVEV (reference sequence). Trimming removed 9 bases from V and 3 bases from J, with 14 bases in between. CDR3 protein: CASGTEEDTEAFF. In DNA, the CDR3 is TGTGCCAGTGGGACGGAGGAGGACACTGAAGCTTTCTTT.

J is TRBJ2-3 and V is TRBV5-1; 12 bases are a match to TRBD2. With V trimmed by 4 bases and J by 1 base, 10 bases remained unmatched. The CDR3 consists of 18 residues. Germline values: CDR1 SGHRS, CDR2 YFSETQ. The CDR3 reads CASSPQPLAGGRTDTQYF. As DNA, the CDR3 is TGCGCCAGCAGCCCCCAACCTCTAGCGGGGGGGCGCACAGATACGCAGTATTTT.

CDR3 coding DNA: TGTGCCAGCAGTCACGGGGGTCCCGCTGAAGCTTTCTTT. This gives the protein CASSHGGPAEAFF. The V call is TRBV6-6, the J call TRBJ1-1, with D possibly being TRBD1 (5 bases). This CDR3 contains 13 residues. Trimming took off 5 bases at V and 6 bases at J, with 13 bases between the two ends. Per germline, CDR1 MNHNY and CDR2 SVGAGI (reference sequence).